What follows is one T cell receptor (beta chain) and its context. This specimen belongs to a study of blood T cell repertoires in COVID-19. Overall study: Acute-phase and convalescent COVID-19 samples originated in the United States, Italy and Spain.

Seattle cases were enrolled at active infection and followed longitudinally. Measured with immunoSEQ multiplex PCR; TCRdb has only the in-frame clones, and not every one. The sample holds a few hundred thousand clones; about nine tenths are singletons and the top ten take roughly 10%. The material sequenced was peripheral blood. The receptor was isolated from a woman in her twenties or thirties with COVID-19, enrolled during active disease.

CDR3 sequence: CACTQGNEQYF. CDR3 in DNA: TGTGCCTGTACACAGGGCAACGAGCAGTACTTC. The chain uses TRBV30 and TRBJ2-7; D might be TRBD1 (6 bases). Trimming stripped 6 bases from V and 5 bases from J, with 11 bases between. The germline V gene has CDR1 GTSNPN and CDR2 SVGIG (reference sequence). This CDR3 has 11 amino acids.